The TCR beta chain under discussion was sequenced for a study of blood T cells in healthy people across ages. This CDR3 has 14 residues. Germline V CDR1 and CDR2: SEHNR, FQNEAQ (reference sequence). Primers used in a second PCR of roughly 6 to 11 cycles were a sample-barcoded 5' primer and a J-beta primer mix. One entry per CDR3 protein, called by TCRdb with MiXCR from the 5' RACE reads. Of hundreds of thousands of distinct CDR3 sequences in the sample, roughly 58% were seen once. Study results and limitations: Strongly correlated with naive T cell percentage was TCR beta diversity. While age rose, TCR beta diversity per million T cells dropped in a roughly linear way.

In regard to this clonotype: The antigen is undetermined.

This chain connects TRBV7-9 to TRBJ2-5; 10 bases line up with TRBD1. The better agreement between TRBJ2-7 and the DNA end casts doubt on the J call. The sequenced sample was blood. This sequence was found in a man between 60 and 75 years old in good health. The chain's CDR3 is CASTGTGDGYEQYF. CDR3 in DNA: TGTGCCAGCACCGGGACAGGGGACGGGTACGAGCAGTACTTC.